This T cell receptor beta chain originates from a study of blood T cell repertoires in COVID-19. Study background: Samples representing acute and convalescent COVID-19 were sourced from the United States, Italy and Spain.

This clone was counted a few times. Original data processing: Amplifying reference gene primers gave estimates of nucleated cell counts. Assay used: immunoSEQ multiplex PCR; TCRdb lists only in-frame clones, some missing. Clonal size and the V and J genes are those of that table, whereas D and trimming came from the DNA. The data show roughly 100,000 clones, approximately 84% seen once. This CDR3 contains 13 residues. The V end lost 2 bases, the J end lost 4 bases, and 6 bases lay between the germline ends. Input material: peripheral blood. This receptor was identified in a human donor in a cohort sampled during active or convalescent COVID-19. The chain uses TRBV12-3 or TRBV12-4 and TRBJ1-3; D remains ambiguous. The CDR3 DNA sequence: TGTGCCAGCAGTTTATCGTTCGGAAACACCATATATTTT. It yields the protein CASSLSFGNTIYF.